Shown below are 2 T cell receptor beta chains from a single sample sequenced in a study of CD4+ T cells in melanoma. Data came from immunoSEQ multiplex PCR; TCRdb stores just in-frame clones and leaves some out. There are approximately 9,700 clones in the sample; 60% to 70% occur only once, and around a quarter lies in the top ten. Material: cells from a culture (not recorded whether cultured in vitro). Receptors originate from a human donor with melanoma.

Written as DNA, the CDR3 is TGTGCCAGCAGCGTAGGGGTCGGGAATCAGCCCCAGCATTTT. Translation gives CASSVGVGNQPQHF. This chain joins TRBV9 and TRBJ1-5; unclear D gene. The V end was cut by 0 bases, the J end by 4 bases, with 8 bases between. The CDR3 is 14 amino acids. The germline CDR1 and CDR2 sequences are SGDLS and YYNGEE.

This clone has just one count. The chain couples TRBV29-1 to TRBJ2-2; no clear D gene. The ends were cut back, 4 bases at V and 1 base at J, with 10 bases in the middle. The CDR3 contains 14 residues. CDR1 is SQVTM, CDR2 ANQGSEA, per germline. For the CDR3, the DNA is TGCAGCGTTGTCCCCCAGCTGAACACCGGGGAGCTGTTTTTT. This translates into CSVVPQLNTGELFF.